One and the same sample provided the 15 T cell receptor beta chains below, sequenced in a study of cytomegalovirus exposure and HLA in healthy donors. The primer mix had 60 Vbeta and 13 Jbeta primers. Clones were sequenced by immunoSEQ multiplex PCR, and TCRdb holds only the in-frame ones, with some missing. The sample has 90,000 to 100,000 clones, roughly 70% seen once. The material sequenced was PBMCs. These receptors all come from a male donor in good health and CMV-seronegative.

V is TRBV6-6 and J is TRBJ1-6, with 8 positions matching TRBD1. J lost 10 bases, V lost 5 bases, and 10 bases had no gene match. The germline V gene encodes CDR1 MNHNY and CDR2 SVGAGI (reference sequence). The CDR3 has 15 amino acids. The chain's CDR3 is CASSQQGARLSPLHF. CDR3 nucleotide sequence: TGTGCCAGCAGTCAGCAGGGGGCACGGTTGTCACCCCTCCACTTT.

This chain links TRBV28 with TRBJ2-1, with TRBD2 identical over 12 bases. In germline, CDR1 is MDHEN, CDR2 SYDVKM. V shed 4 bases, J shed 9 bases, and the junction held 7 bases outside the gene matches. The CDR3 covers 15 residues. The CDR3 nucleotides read TGTGCCAGCAGTTCTCGACTAGCGGGAGATACTGAGCAGTTCTTC. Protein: CASSSRLAGDTEQFF. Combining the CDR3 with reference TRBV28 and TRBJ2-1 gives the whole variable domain DVKVTQSSRYLVKRTGEKVFLECVQDMDHENMFWYRQDPGLGLRLIYFSYDVKMKEKGDIPEGYSVSREKKERFSLILESASTNQTSMYLCASSSRLAGDTEQFFGPGTRLTVL.

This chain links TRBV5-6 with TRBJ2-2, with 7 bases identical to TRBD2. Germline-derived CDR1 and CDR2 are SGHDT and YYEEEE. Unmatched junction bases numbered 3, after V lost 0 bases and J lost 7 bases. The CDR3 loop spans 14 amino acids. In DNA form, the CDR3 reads TGTGCCAGCAGCTTGGGCGGGAGTGGCGGGGAGCTGTTTTTT. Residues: CASSLGGSGGELFF.

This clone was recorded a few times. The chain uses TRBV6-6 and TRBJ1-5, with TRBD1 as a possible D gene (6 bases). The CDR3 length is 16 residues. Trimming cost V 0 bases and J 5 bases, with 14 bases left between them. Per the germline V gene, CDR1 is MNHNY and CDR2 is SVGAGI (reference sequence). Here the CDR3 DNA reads TGTGCCAGCAGTTACTCGACCAGGGCAGGGGATCAGCCCCAGCATTTT. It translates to CASSYSTRAGDQPQHF.

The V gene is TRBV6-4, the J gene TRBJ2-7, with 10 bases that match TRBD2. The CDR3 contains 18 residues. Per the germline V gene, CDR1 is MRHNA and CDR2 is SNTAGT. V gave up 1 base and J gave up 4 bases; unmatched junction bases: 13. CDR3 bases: TGTGCCAGCAGTGACTTCCTGTTACTAGCGGGGTGGATGTACGAGCAGTACTTC. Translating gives CASSDFLLLAGWMYEQYF.

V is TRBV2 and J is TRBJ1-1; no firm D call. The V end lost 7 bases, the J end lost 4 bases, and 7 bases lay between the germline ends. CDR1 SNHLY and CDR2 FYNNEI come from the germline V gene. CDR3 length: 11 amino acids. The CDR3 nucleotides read TGTGCCAGCATTCTGAGCACTGAAGCTTTCTTT. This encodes CASILSTEAFF.

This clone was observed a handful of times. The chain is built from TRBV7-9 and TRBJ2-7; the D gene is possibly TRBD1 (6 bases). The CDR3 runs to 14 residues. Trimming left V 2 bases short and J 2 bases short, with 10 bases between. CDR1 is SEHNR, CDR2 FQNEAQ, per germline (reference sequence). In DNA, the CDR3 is TGTGCCAGCAGCTTACGGCAGGGGCCCTACGAGCAGTACTTC. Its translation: CASSLRQGPYEQYF. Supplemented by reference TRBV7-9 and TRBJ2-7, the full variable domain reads DTGVSQNPRHKITKRGQNVTFRCDPISEHNRLYWYRQTLGQGPEFLTYFQNEAQLEKSRLLSDRFSAERPKGSFSTLEIQRTEQGDSAMYLCASSLRQGPYEQYFGPGTRLTVT.

For the CDR3, the DNA is TGTGCCAGCCTGTCTAGGGGGCGGACTGAAGCTTTCTTT. The encoded protein is CASLSRGRTEAFF. The genes are TRBV6-4 and TRBJ1-1; 7 bases match TRBD1. This CDR3 spans 13 amino acids. Trimming removed 8 bases from V and 5 bases from J; junction bases left unmatched: 8. Germline V gene data show CDR1 as MRHNA and CDR2 as SNTAGT.

The CDR3 sequence: CASSPRAGGDTGELFF. In DNA form, the CDR3 reads TGTGCCAGCAGCCCACGGGCGGGAGGAGACACCGGGGAGCTGTTTTTT. The chain employs TRBV7-6 and TRBJ2-2; the match to TRBD2 covers 8 bases. The CDR3 covers 16 residues. Trimming at V came to 5 bases and at J to 3 bases, leaving 8 bases not matched to a gene. The germline V gene encodes CDR1 SGHVS and CDR2 FNYEAQ.

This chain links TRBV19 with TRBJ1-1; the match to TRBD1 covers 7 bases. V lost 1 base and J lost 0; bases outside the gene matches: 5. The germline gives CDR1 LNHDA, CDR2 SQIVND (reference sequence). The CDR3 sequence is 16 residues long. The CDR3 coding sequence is TGTGCCAGTAGTATAGTAAGGGGGCTCGTGAACACTGAAGCTTTCTTT. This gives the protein CASSIVRGLVNTEAFF.

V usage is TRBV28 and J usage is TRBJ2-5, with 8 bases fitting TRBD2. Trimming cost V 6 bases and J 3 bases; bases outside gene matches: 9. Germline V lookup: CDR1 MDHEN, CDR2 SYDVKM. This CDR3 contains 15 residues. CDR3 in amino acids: CASREHGRAKETQYF. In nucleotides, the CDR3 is TGTGCCAGCAGAGAGCACGGGAGGGCCAAAGAGACCCAGTACTTC.

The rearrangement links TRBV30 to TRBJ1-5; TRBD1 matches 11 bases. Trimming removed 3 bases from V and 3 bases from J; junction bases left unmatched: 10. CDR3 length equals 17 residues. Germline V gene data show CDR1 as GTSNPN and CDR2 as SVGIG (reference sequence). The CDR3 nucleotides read TGTGCCTGGAGAGATGGACAGGGGGCGCACCCCAATCAGCCCCAGCATTTT. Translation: CAWRDGQGAHPNQPQHF.

As DNA, the CDR3 is TGCGCCAGCAGCTTGTCAGTTGGGACTGGGAACTATGGCTACACCTTC. It specifies CASSLSVGTGNYGYTF. V and J are TRBV5-1 and TRBJ1-2; D perhaps matches TRBD1 (5 bases). Germline V gene data show CDR1 as SGHRS and CDR2 as YFSETQ. V lost 1 base, J lost 2 bases, and 15 bases lay in between. The CDR3 contains 16 residues.

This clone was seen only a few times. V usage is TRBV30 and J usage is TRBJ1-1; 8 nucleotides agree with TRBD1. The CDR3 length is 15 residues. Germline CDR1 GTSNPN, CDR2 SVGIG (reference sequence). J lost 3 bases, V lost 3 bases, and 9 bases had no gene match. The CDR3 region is CAWRLRQGTYTEAFF. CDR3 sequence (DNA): TGTGCCTGGAGGCTCAGACAGGGGACTTACACTGAAGCTTTCTTT.

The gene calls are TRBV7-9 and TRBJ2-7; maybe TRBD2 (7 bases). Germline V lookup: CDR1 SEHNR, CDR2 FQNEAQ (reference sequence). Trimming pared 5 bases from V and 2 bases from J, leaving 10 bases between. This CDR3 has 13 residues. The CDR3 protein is CASSPGGPYEQYF. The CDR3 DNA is TGTGCCAGCAGCCCCGGGGGGCCCTACGAGCAGTACTTC.